Listed here is a single T cell receptor beta chain. Antigen specificity is unknown. The germline V gene encodes CDR1 MGHRA and CDR2 YSYEKL. J was trimmed by 9 bases and V by 0 bases; bases with no gene match: 8. The CDR3 is made up of 16 amino acids. This table comes from immunoSEQ multiplex PCR, and its TCRdb copy is limited to in-frame clones, with some not included. The top ten hold roughly 24% of the sample, which has 8,000 to 9,000 clones, around 85% seen once. Treatment was busulfan-fludarabine conditioning, a marrow graft, and cyclophosphamide on days +3 and +4. This sample is part of a study of T cells after posttransplantation cyclophosphamide. Findings and caveats of the study: Donor CD8+ memory clones often dominated recipient blood repertoires at later times. Skin or GI-infiltrating T cells shared few TRB sequences with blood. Recipient CMV seropositivity and CMV reactivation strongly tracked TRB clonality.

The clonotype originates from a female patient aged 35-55 years who received an allogeneic stem cell transplant from an unrelated donor, was CMV-positive, and had no GVHD. Some T cells could come from the graft donor. J is TRBJ1-6 and V is TRBV4-1; 7 positions match TRBD1. The source material was PBMCs, sampled after allogeneic stem cell transplant with posttransplant cyclophosphamide. The CDR3 bases are TGCGCCAGCAGCCAAGATCGGGAGACAGGGACTTCACCCCTCCACTTT. It specifies CASSQDRETGTSPLHF.